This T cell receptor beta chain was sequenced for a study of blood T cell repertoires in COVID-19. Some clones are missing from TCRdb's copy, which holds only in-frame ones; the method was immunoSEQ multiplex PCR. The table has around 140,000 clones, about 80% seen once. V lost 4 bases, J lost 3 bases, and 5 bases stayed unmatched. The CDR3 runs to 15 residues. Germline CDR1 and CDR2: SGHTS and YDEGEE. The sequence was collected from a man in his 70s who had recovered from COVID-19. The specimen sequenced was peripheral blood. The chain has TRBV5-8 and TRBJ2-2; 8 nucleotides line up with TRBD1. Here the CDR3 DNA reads TGTGCCAGCAGCACGCCGGGACAGGACACCGGGGAGCTGTTTTTT. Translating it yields CASSTPGQDTGELFF.